This TCR beta chain was retrieved from a study of T cell repertoires in cytomegalovirus infection (dated by TCRdb to between 2018 and 2020). Study-wide context: Because public TCR beta signatures pointed to carriage of CMV infection together with the matching HLA type, the HLA type of each donor mattered for the analysis. Overall study results and their limits: In both this cohort and an independent roughly 350-donor cohort, the cumulative frequency of public TCR beta family members distinguished carriers of CMV infection plus the relevant HLA type. In the ex vivo response, HLA-C-restricted CMV-specific TCR beta clonotypes were dominant, and in two of eight donors the single most frequent clonotype came from this HLA-C-restricted group.

These reads were obtained on an Illumina HiSeq 1500. The public sequencing data were trimmed at Q25 with fastp and processed into clonotypes with MiXCR by TCRdb, which kept only in-frame beta chains. One record per CDR3 amino acid sequence lists the most common genes and DNA. Counted in this sample were hundreds of thousands of distinct CDR3 sequences; 20% to 30% of them appeared once. Of the sample, 6.5% to 10% falls within the top ten clones. The sample holds many counts of this clonotype. There is no known antigen for this receptor. Base quality data are lacking; no much larger clone is found one base away. Reading the germline V gene (reference sequence) gives CDR1 DFQATT and CDR2 SNEGSKA. V gives up 5 bases and J gives up 3 bases, and the segment between their germline ends measures 14 bases. Taken from cysteine to phenylalanine, the CDR3 has 13 residues. The kept DNA is CDR3 alone, 39 bases in frame from the first base.

Source material: CD8+ T cells from PBMCs. Recombination connected TRBV20-1 to TRBJ2-7; TRBD2 is a possible D gene, resting on 6 matching bases. The clonotype comes from a human donor in good health (CMV status not recorded). Some clones in this sample may be carry-over from other donors' samples. Here is the DNA: TGCAGTGCTTCGGGGGTCTTGCACTACGAGCAGTACTTC. Translated, it reads CSASGVLHYEQYF.